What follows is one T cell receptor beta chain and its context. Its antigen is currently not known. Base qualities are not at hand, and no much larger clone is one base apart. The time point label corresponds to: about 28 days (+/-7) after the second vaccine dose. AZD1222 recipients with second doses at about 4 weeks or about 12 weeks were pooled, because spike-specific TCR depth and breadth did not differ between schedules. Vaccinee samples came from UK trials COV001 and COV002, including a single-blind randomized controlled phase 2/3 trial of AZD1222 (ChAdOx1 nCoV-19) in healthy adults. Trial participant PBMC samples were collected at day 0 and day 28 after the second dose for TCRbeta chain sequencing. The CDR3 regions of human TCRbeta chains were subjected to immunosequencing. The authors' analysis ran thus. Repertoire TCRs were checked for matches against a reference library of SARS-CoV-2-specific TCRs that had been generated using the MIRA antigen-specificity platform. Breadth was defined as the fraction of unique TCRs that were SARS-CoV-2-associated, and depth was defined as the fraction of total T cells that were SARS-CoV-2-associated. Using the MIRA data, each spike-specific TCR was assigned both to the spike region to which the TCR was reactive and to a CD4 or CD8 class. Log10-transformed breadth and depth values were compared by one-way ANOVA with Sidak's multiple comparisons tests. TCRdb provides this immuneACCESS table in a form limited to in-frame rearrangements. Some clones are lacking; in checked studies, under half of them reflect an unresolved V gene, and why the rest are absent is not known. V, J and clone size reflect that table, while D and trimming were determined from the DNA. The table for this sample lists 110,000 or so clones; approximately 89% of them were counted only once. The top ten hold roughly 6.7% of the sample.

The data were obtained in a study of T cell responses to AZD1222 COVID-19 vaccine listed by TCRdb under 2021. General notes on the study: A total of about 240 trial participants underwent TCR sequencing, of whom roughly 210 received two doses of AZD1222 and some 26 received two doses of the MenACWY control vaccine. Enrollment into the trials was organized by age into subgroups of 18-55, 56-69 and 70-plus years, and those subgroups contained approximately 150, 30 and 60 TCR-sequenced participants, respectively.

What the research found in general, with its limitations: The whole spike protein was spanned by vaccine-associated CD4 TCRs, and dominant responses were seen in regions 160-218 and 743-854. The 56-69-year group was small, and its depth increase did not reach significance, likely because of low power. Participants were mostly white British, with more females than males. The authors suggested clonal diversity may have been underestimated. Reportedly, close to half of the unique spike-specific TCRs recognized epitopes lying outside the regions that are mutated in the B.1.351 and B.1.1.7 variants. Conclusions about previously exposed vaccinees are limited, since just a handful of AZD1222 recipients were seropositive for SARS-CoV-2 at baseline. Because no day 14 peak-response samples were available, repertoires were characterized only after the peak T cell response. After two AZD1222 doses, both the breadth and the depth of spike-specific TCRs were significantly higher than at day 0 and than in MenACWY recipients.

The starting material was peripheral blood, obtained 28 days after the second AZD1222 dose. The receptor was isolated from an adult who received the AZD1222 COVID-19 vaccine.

The DNA is TGTGCCAGCAGTTTTGATTATGAAAAACTGTTTTTT. Translated, this gives CASSFDYEKLFF. The chain joins TRBV27 to TRBJ1-4; no confident D gene assignment can be made. V is pared back by 3 bases and J by 6 bases, with 5 bases lying between the germline termini. The CDR3 holds 12 amino acids from the cysteine to the phenylalanine. Only the CDR3 portion is preserved as DNA: 36 bases, with reading frame beginning at the first base. Via the germline V gene (reference sequence), CDR1 is MNHEY and CDR2 SMNVEV.